Listed here are 27 T cell receptor beta chains from one sample, sequenced in a study of T cells in women clearing cervical HPV infection. The data were produced by immunoSEQ multiplex PCR, yet TCRdb's version contains in-frame clones alone and is incomplete. There are some 30,000 clones in the sample, with roughly 7.3% held by the top ten. Source material: blood buffy coat. These receptors were taken from a woman aged 18 to 75 with a cervical HPV16 infection that either progressed to CIN3+ or cleared (not recorded which).

CDR3 loop: CASSLTSGEQYF. Partial CDR3 DNA: TGTGCCAGCAGCTTGACTAGTGGCGAG. The chain is built from TRBV7-9 and TRBJ2-7, with TRBD2 as a possible D gene (6 bases). The read falls 3 residues short of the CDR3 end, and the missing part is taken from the germline J gene. CDR1 is SEHNR, CDR2 FQNEAQ, per germline (reference sequence). V lost 3 bases and J 6 bases, leaving 9 bases between the germline ends. The CDR3 is 12 residues long.

A remark on this clone: The CDR3 end is not reached by the read, which stops 3 residues before it; the germline J gene fills it in. This chain uses TRBV20-1 with TRBJ2-1, with no clear D. Between the trimmed V and J ends, which lost 6 bases and 9 bases, there was a span of 21 bases. The CDR3 is 14 residues long. The germline gives CDR1 DFQATT, CDR2 SNEGSKA (reference sequence). CDR3 residues: CSAEASRGGTEQFF. CDR3 DNA, as far as it was read: TGCAGTGCAGAGGCAAGTCGTGGCGGCACTGAG.

Concerning this clone itself: Coverage ceases 3 residues before the CDR3 finishes, and the germline J gene fills in the end. This chain joins TRBV28 and TRBJ2-7; the match to TRBD1 covers 7 bases. Germline loops: CDR1 MDHEN, CDR2 SYDVKM. CDR3 length: 14 residues. V dropped 2 bases and J dropped 3; count of bases not matched to a gene: 4. CDR3 amino acids: CASSLLQGLYEQYF. Incomplete CDR3 DNA: TGTGCCAGCAGTTTACTACAGGGGCTCTACGAG.

As concerns this clone: The read falls 3 residues short of the CDR3 end, and the missing part is taken from the germline J gene. The chain has TRBV2 and TRBJ2-1, with TRBD2 matching 11 bases. The CDR3 loop spans 18 amino acids. The V gene end was trimmed by 0 bases and the J gene end by 5 bases; junction bases not matched to a gene: 9. Germline V lookup: CDR1 SNHLY, CDR2 FYNNEI. CDR3: CASSEAGSGGAFHNEQFF. The part of the CDR3 DNA that was read is TGTGCCAGCAGTGAAGCAGGTAGCGGGGGGGCATTCCACAATGAG. Full variable domain (remainder filled in from reference TRBV2 and TRBJ2-1): EPEVTQTPSHQVTQMGQEVILRCVPISNHLYFYWYRQILGQKVEFLVSFYNNEISEKSEIFDDQFSVERPDGSNFTLKIRSTKLEDSAMYFCASSEAGSGGAFHNEQFFGPGTRLTVL.

In the case of this clone: The read ends 3 residues early relative to the CDR3; the germline J gene fills the gap. The rearrangement uses TRBV7-2 and TRBJ2-4; D is possibly TRBD1 (5 bases). Per the germline V gene, CDR1 is SGHTA and CDR2 is FQGNSA. This CDR3 is 12 amino acids long. The CDR3 spells CASSLNHQGQYF. The covered CDR3 bases are TGTGCCAGCAGCTTAAATCATCAGGGT.

Remarks on this clone: The observed sequence ends 3 residues before the CDR3 terminus, with the missing tail filled in from the germline J gene. The gene calls are TRBV7-9 and TRBJ1-1, with D uncertain. Germline lookup yields CDR1 SEHNR and CDR2 FQNEAQ (reference sequence). The CDR3 covers 11 residues. CDR3 DNA (partial): TGTGCCTGCACCGGCCCTAGCGGA. This translates into CACTGPSG. The whole CDR3 is CACTGPSGAFF. The whole variable domain, remainder taken from reference TRBV7-9 and TRBJ1-1, is DTGVSQNPRHKITKRGQNVTFRCDPISEHNRLYWYRQTLGQGPEFLTYFQNEAQLEKSRLLSDRFSAERPKGSFSTLEIQRTEQGDSAMYLCACTGPSGAFFGQGTRLTVV.

Points on this clone: From the germline J gene comes the end of the CDR3, since the read stops 3 residues before it. The gene calls are TRBV19 and TRBJ2-1; 8 bases map to TRBD2. The CDR3 spans 15 residues. Per the germline V gene, CDR1 is LNHDA and CDR2 is SQIVND (reference sequence). Trimming removed 5 bases from V and 7 bases from J; junction bases left unmatched: 10. The CDR3 DNA, read in part, is TGTGCCAGTAGTCCCGGTATTAGCGGGGTAAATGAG. Translating it yields CASSPGISGVNE. The whole CDR3 protein is CASSPGISGVNEQFF.

In regard to this clone: The read stops 3 residues short of the end of the CDR3; the missing end is completed from the germline J gene. The chain recombines TRBV6-2 or TRBV6-3 with TRBJ2-1; 11 nucleotides agree with TRBD2. V was pared by 6 bases and J by 4 bases, with 2 bases of the junction left unmatched. The CDR3 runs to 14 residues. Germline-derived CDR1 and CDR2 are MNHEY and SVGEGT. The part of the CDR3 DNA that was read is TGTGCCAGCAGGCGACTAGCGGGGTACAATGAG. This gives the protein CASRRLAGYNE. The CDR3 as a whole reads CASRRLAGYNEQFF.

About this clone itself: From the germline J gene comes the end of the CDR3, since the read stops 3 residues before it. The chain employs TRBV7-9 and TRBJ2-3, with a tentative D call TRBD1 (5 bases). Germline V gene lookup returns CDR1 SEHNR and CDR2 FQNEAQ (reference sequence). The ends were cut back, 1 base at V and 6 bases at J, with 11 bases in the middle. The length of the CDR3 is 14 residues. The CDR3 sequence is CASSLGQGFDTQYF. The CDR3 bases that were read are TGTGCCAGCAGCTTAGGTCAGGGATTTGATACG.

In the case of this clone: The observed sequence ends 3 residues before the CDR3 terminus, with the missing tail filled in from the germline J gene. The V and J genes are TRBV18 and TRBJ2-2; 7 bases fit TRBD1. The CDR3 has 15 amino acids. Germline V gene sequence: CDR1 KGHSH, CDR2 LQKENI. CDR3 region: CASSPQGAIGEKLFF. The DNA read from the CDR3 is TGTGCCAGCTCACCACAGGGGGCGATCGGTGAAAAG.

Remarks on this clone: The CDR3 is cut off 3 residues early in the read; its end comes from the germline J gene. The chain uses TRBV20-1 and TRBJ1-2, with a weak D call TRBD1 (5 bases). This CDR3 has 12 amino acids. Germline CDR1 and CDR2: DFQATT and SNEGSKA (reference sequence). CDR3 DNA (partial): TGCAGTGCAGAGAGCAGGGTGGAGGGC. Translated, it gives CSAESRVEG. The whole CDR3 is CSAESRVEGYTF.

The CDR3 bases that were read are TGCGCCAGCAGAGCGAACGGGGAGGTTAATGAAAAA. Translating gives CASRANGEVNEK. The full CDR3 protein is CASRANGEVNEKLFF. The V gene is TRBV5-1, the J gene TRBJ1-4; D not resolved. From the germline J gene comes the end of the CDR3, since the read stops 3 residues before it. Trimming removed 5 bases from V and 4 bases from J, with 15 bases in between. The CDR3 is made up of 15 amino acids. Germline V gives CDR1 SGHRS, CDR2 YFSETQ.

Points on this clone: Sequencing ends 3 residues short of the CDR3 end; the germline J gene provides the rest. V usage is TRBV20-1 and J usage is TRBJ2-2, with TRBD2 matching over 8 bases. J gave up 6 bases and V 3 bases, and 9 bases lay outside the gene matches. The length of the CDR3 is 15 residues. Germline V gene data show CDR1 as DFQATT and CDR2 as SNEGSKA (reference sequence). The sequenced CDR3 bases are TGCAGTGCTAGTGATGGGACTAGTATGGCCGGGGAG. Its protein product is CSASDGTSMAGE. The CDR3 reads in full as CSASDGTSMAGELFF.

Remarks on this clone: The read is 3 residues too short to cover the CDR3 end, so that end is filled in from the germline J gene. The rearrangement uses TRBV30 and TRBJ1-6; TRBD1 matches 7 bases. CDR3 length: 14 residues. Germline V gene sequence: CDR1 GTSNPN, CDR2 SVGIG (reference sequence). Trimming took 3 bases from V and 6 from J; bases not matched to a gene: 5. CDR3: CAWSPGQSNSPLHF. CDR3 DNA (partial): TGTGCCTGGAGCCCGGGACAGAGTAATTCACCC.

Details on this clone: The CDR3 is cut off 3 residues early in the read; its end comes from the germline J gene. This chain links TRBV18 with TRBJ2-7; the D is unclear. V lost 2 bases and J lost 3, with 8 bases in between. The CDR3 extends over 13 amino acids. Germline CDR1 reads KGHSH; CDR2 reads LQKENI. CDR3 residues: CASSPDTYYEQYF. The DNA read from the CDR3 is TGTGCCAGCTCACCAGACACCTACTACGAG.

Notes on this clone: The read halts 3 residues ahead of the CDR3 end, with the missing end drawn from the germline J gene. J is TRBJ2-1 and V is TRBV5-1, with 8 bases that match TRBD2. Germline CDR1 is SGHRS and CDR2 is YFSETQ. The ends lost 6 bases at V and 4 bases at J; junction bases unmatched: 6. This CDR3 contains 14 residues. The part of the CDR3 DNA that was read is TGCGCCAGCACCCTAAGCGGGGGATACAATGAG. Amino acid sequence: CASTLSGGYNE. The whole CDR3 sequence is CASTLSGGYNEQFF.

About this clone: The CDR3 goes on 3 residues after the read ends, and that part is filled in from the germline J gene. The chain has TRBV6-4 and TRBJ2-2, with 8 nucleotides matching TRBD1. This CDR3 is 16 amino acids long. V was clipped by 4 bases and J by 2 bases; unmatched bases: 6. Germline V gene data show CDR1 as MRHNA and CDR2 as SNTAGT. Here the CDR3 reads CASSGGTGFNTGELFF. CDR3 DNA, as far as it was read: TGTGCCAGCAGTGGTGGGACAGGCTTTAACACCGGGGAG.

Note on this clone: The read falls 3 residues short of the CDR3 end, and the missing part is taken from the germline J gene. This chain connects TRBV5-1 to TRBJ1-1; the D gene is possibly TRBD1 (6 bases). The CDR3 contains 16 residues. In germline, CDR1 is SGHRS, CDR2 YFSETQ. Trimming removed 4 bases from V and 0 bases from J, with 16 bases in between. CDR3 loop: CASSAGTTGLNTEAFF. The CDR3 DNA, read in part, is TGCGCCAGCAGCGCCGGTACGACAGGTTTGAACACTGAA.

As concerns this clone: The observed sequence ends 3 residues before the CDR3 terminus, with the missing tail filled in from the germline J gene. V gene TRBV6-2 or TRBV6-3 combines with J gene TRBJ2-7, with D tentatively TRBD2 (5 bases). The CDR3 consists of 14 residues. Germline V gene sequence: CDR1 MNHEY, CDR2 SVGEGT. The ends were cut back, 3 bases at V and 3 bases at J, with 12 bases in the middle. CDR3 DNA, as far as it was read: TGTGCCAGCAGTTATATAGGGAGCGGCTACGAG. Amino acid sequence: CASSYIGSGYE. The complete CDR3 reads CASSYIGSGYEQYF.

Note on this clone: The CDR3 extends 3 residues past the end of the read, so its final part is completed from the germline J gene. The chain has TRBV6-1 and TRBJ1-2; 7 bases align to TRBD1. Germline CDR1 MNHNS, CDR2 SASEGT. This CDR3 is built from 18 residues. The DNA read from the CDR3 is TGTGCCAGCAGTGAAGCCTCCGGGACAGCCTTACTCATGGGGGGC. This codes for CASSEASGTALLMGG. The whole CDR3 reads CASSEASGTALLMGGYTF.

As for this clone: The read comes to an end 3 residues before the CDR3 does, leaving the germline J gene to fill in the end. The V call is TRBV7-9, the J call TRBJ2-3; D is undetermined. CDR1 and CDR2 (germline): SEHNR, FQNEAQ (reference sequence). The V and J ends lost 1 base and 5 bases respectively, with 13 bases between them. The CDR3 is 15 residues long. The CDR3 bases that were read are TGTGCCAGCAGCTTAGACTCATTTCGCGGAGATACG. It translates to CASSLDSFRGDT. The full CDR3 reads CASSLDSFRGDTQYF.

Note on this clone: The read stops 3 residues short of the end of the CDR3; the missing end is completed from the germline J gene. This chain connects TRBV19 to TRBJ1-5; 9 bases match TRBD1. This CDR3 region has 15 residues. After removal of 7 bases from V and 4 bases from J, the junction contained 8 bases not matched to a gene. Germline loops: CDR1 LNHDA, CDR2 SQIVND (reference sequence). The CDR3 region is CASTMRTGVNQPQHF. The part of the CDR3 DNA that was read is TGTGCCAGTACTATGAGGACAGGGGTAAATCAGCCC.

CDR3: CASRSGLGNTIYF. The sequenced part of the CDR3 DNA is TGTGCCAGCAGAAGCGGCCTCGGAAACACC. The rearrangement joins TRBV2 to TRBJ1-3; no reliable D call. The observed sequence ends 3 residues before the CDR3 terminus, with the missing tail filled in from the germline J gene. The CDR3 is 13 residues long. With 6 bases removed from V and 4 bases from J, the gap between germline ends came to 10 bases. Germline values: CDR1 SNHLY, CDR2 FYNNEI.

As concerns this clone: The read halts 3 residues ahead of the CDR3 end, with the missing end drawn from the germline J gene. The rearrangement links TRBV5-1 to TRBJ2-3; 7 positions match TRBD1. Germline V gene data show CDR1 as SGHRS and CDR2 as YFSETQ. This CDR3 region has 15 residues. CDR3 residues: CASSLRSGQEETQYF. The part of the CDR3 DNA that was read is TGCGCCAGCAGTCTACGTAGTGGACAGGAAGAGACG.

The CDR3 reads CASSLEAGNQPQHF. CDR3 DNA, as far as it was read: TGCGCCAGCAGCTTGGAGGCAGGCAATCAGCCC. The chain joins TRBV5-1 to TRBJ1-5; D gene ambiguous. The read falls 3 residues short of the CDR3 end, and the missing part is taken from the germline J gene. Germline loops: CDR1 SGHRS, CDR2 YFSETQ. The CDR3 covers 14 residues. Trimming shortened V by 0 bases and J by 2 bases, and 6 bases separated the two germline ends. Variable domain in full (rest from reference TRBV5-1 and TRBJ1-5): KAGVTQTPRYLIKTRGQQVTLSCSPISGHRSVSWYQQTPGQGLQFLFEYFSETQRNKGNFPGRFSGRQFSNSRSEMNVSTLELGDSALYLCASSLEAGNQPQHFGDGTRLSIL.

On this clone: The CDR3 extends 3 residues past the end of the read, so its final part is completed from the germline J gene. The V and J genes are TRBV20-1 and TRBJ2-1, with TRBD2 matching 13 bases. J lost 6 bases, V lost 6 bases, and 14 bases had no gene match. The germline V gene encodes CDR1 DFQATT and CDR2 SNEGSKA (reference sequence). The CDR3 is 17 residues long. This CDR3 is CSAYGTSGANLINEQFF. The CDR3 bases that were read are TGCAGTGCCTATGGGACTAGCGGGGCCAATTTGATCAATGAG.

As concerns this clone: The missing CDR3 end, 3 residues past where the read stops, is filled in from the germline J gene. V gene TRBV7-9 combines with J gene TRBJ1-1; a possible D gene is TRBD1 (5 bases). The CDR3 has 13 amino acids. Germline CDR1 is SEHNR and CDR2 is FQNEAQ (reference sequence). The covered CDR3 bases are TGTGCCAGCAGCTTAGACGGGAGGGGTTCG. Protein sequence: CASSLDGRGS. From start to end, the CDR3 is CASSLDGRGSAFF.